A single sample gave rise to the 27 T cell receptor beta chains below, sequenced in a study. TCRdb fed the RT-PCR reads into MiXCR, producing one record per CDR3 protein. This table holds 650,000 to 800,000 distinct CDR3 sequences, around 14% found once. The sample comprised memory CD4+ T cells from blood. These receptors were obtained from a female donor in good health, serving as a healthy control.

This clonotype has at least ten counts. The rearrangement joins TRBV29-1 to TRBJ2-3; D perhaps matches TRBD2 (6 bases). The CDR3 spans 14 residues. The V end lost 6 bases, the J end lost 5 bases, and 18 bases lay between the germline ends. The V gene's germline CDR1 is SQVTM and CDR2 ANQGSEA. The CDR3 region is CSVAPLGGIDTQYF. The CDR3 bases are TGCAGCGTCGCCCCCCTTGGCGGGATAGATACGCAGTATTTT.

The table lists this clonotype with many counts. The V and J genes are TRBV20-1 and TRBJ2-7; D may be TRBD1 (6 bases). V lost 3 bases and J 5 bases, leaving 17 bases between the germline ends. Germline V lookup: CDR1 DFQATT, CDR2 SNEGSKA (reference sequence). The length of the CDR3 is 14 residues. The CDR3 reads CSASHATGSHEQYF. The CDR3 coding sequence is TGCAGTGCTAGCCACGCAACAGGGAGCCACGAGCAGTACTTC.

This clonotype was detected ten times or more. The chain uses TRBV28 and TRBJ2-7, with TRBD1 matching over 9 bases. Germline values: CDR1 MDHEN, CDR2 SYDVKM. This CDR3 is 15 amino acids long. The trim removed 3 bases at V and 9 bases at J, leaving 12 bases unmatched. CDR3 residues: CASSFSVGTGWVQYF. The CDR3 region has the DNA TGTGCCAGCAGTTTTAGCGTCGGGACAGGGTGGGTGCAGTACTTC. Full variable domain (remainder filled in from reference TRBV28 and TRBJ2-7): DVKVTQSSRYLVKRTGEKVFLECVQDMDHENMFWYRQDPGLGLRLIYFSYDVKMKEKGDIPEGYSVSREKKERFSLILESASTNQTSMYLCASSFSVGTGWVQYFGPGTRLTVT.

The J gene is TRBJ1-5, the V gene TRBV24-1; D might be TRBD1 (5 bases). The CDR3 consists of 15 residues. Trimming shortened V by 3 bases and J by 6 bases, and 14 bases separated the two germline ends. Germline V gene lookup returns CDR1 KGHDR and CDR2 SFDVKD. The CDR3 nucleotides are TGTGCCACCAGTGATACCCGGGACGGGGGTCAGCCCCAGCATTTT. It codes for CATSDTRDGGQPQHF.

This clonotype was counted a few times. The genes are TRBV9 and TRBJ2-2; D not resolved. This CDR3 spans 16 amino acids. Germline V lookup: CDR1 SGDLS, CDR2 YYNGEE. V shed 4 bases and J shed 4 bases, with 17 bases lying between them. The CDR3 bases are TGTGCCAGCAGCCCCCGGCAGGTCGTATTCACCGGGGAGCTGTTTTTT. Amino acid sequence: CASSPRQVVFTGELFF.

At least ten counts were recorded for this clonotype. The rearrangement joins TRBV3-1 to TRBJ1-1; 7 bases fit TRBD1. Germline V gene lookup returns CDR1 LGHDT and CDR2 YNNKEL (reference sequence). Trimming removed 6 bases from V and 0 bases from J; junction bases left unmatched: 7. This CDR3 is built from 15 residues. The CDR3 loop reads CASRRPGTVNTEAFF. CDR3 DNA: TGTGCCAGCAGGCGACCCGGGACAGTGAACACTGAAGCTTTCTTT.

This clonotype was seen ten or more times. The chain recombines TRBV27 with TRBJ2-7, with 7 positions matching TRBD1. Losses at the gene ends were 3 bases for V and 2 bases for J; bases not matched to a gene: 7. This CDR3 comprises 15 residues. Germline assignment: CDR1 MNHEY and CDR2 SMNVEV (reference sequence). The CDR3 sequence is CASSFWGQPTYEQYF. CDR3 in DNA: TGTGCCAGCAGTTTTTGGGGACAGCCCACCTACGAGCAGTACTTC.

Only a few counts were recorded for this clonotype. The chain has TRBV7-3 and TRBJ2-1; 8 bases line up with TRBD2. CDR1 is SGHTA and CDR2 is FQGTGA in the germline V gene. CDR3 length: 15 amino acids. The trim removed 5 bases at V and 7 bases at J, leaving 10 bases unmatched. DNA for the CDR3: TGTGCCAGCAGCGGTCAAGCGGGAGACGGAAATGAGCAGTTCTTC. Protein product: CASSGQAGDGNEQFF.

This clonotype was counted ten times or more. The rearrangement joins TRBV12-3 or TRBV12-4 to TRBJ1-1, with unresolved D. The CDR3 is made up of 14 amino acids. V lost 6 bases to trimming and J lost 7 bases, with 18 bases between them. This CDR3 reads CASRADGCEFEAFF. CDR3 nucleotides: TGTGCCAGCAGAGCCGACGGATGTGAGTTTGAAGCTTTCTTT.

The chain employs TRBV18 and TRBJ2-1; D gene ambiguous. Germline V gene lookup returns CDR1 KGHSH and CDR2 LQKENI. The CDR3 has 16 amino acids. V was pared by 2 bases and J by 2 bases, with 13 bases between. CDR3 protein: CASSPRAVPTYNEQFF. Written as DNA, the CDR3 is TGTGCCAGCTCACCAAGGGCGGTTCCGACCTACAATGAGCAGTTCTTC.

This clonotype has at least ten counts. This chain joins TRBV6-6 and TRBJ2-1; tentative D call: TRBD1 (6 bases). V was clipped by 2 bases and J by 11 bases, with 13 bases between them. Germline V gives CDR1 MNHNY, CDR2 SVGAGI (reference sequence). The CDR3 is 13 residues long. CDR3 protein: CASSYDRDTQQFF. In DNA, the CDR3 is TGTGCCAGCAGTTACGACCGGGACACACAGCAGTTCTTC.

This clonotype has only a few counts. V gene TRBV20-1 combines with J gene TRBJ2-7; D may be TRBD2 (5 bases). Germline loops: CDR1 DFQATT, CDR2 SNEGSKA (reference sequence). CDR3 length equals 14 residues. V was pared by 0 bases and J by 9 bases, with 18 bases between. In nucleotides, the CDR3 is TGCAGTGCTAGAGATGAGGGTAGGACCTCCGGGCAGTACTTC. It translates to CSARDEGRTSGQYF.

This clonotype was observed a few times. This chain connects TRBV7-2 to TRBJ1-2, with a weak D call TRBD1 (5 bases). This CDR3 spans 13 amino acids. Germline V gene lookup returns CDR1 SGHTA and CDR2 FQGNSA. V gave up 7 bases and J gave up 2 bases, with 11 bases separating them. The CDR3 reads CASNSGANYGYTF. Here the CDR3 DNA reads TGTGCCAGCAACTCCGGGGCAAACTATGGCTACACCTTC.

The table lists this clonotype with many counts. This chain uses TRBV10-3 with TRBJ2-5; either TRBD1 or TRBD2 may fit D (5 bases each). Germline CDR1 reads ENHRY; CDR2 reads SYGVKD. The V gene lost 6 bases and the J gene lost 1 base, with 9 bases spanning the gap. The CDR3 consists of 13 residues. CDR3 DNA sequence: TGTGCCATCAGAGGGACCCCCCAAGAGACCCAGTACTTC. It is translated as CAIRGTPQETQYF.

This clonotype has only a few counts. The chain is built from TRBV7-2 and TRBJ1-2; 7 bases fit TRBD1. With 6 bases clipped from V and 5 bases from J, the junction kept 18 bases outside the gene matches. This CDR3 has 17 residues. Germline assignment: CDR1 SGHTA and CDR2 FQGNSA. The CDR3 is CASSKTGTATKLYGYTF. DNA for the CDR3: TGTGCCAGCAGTAAGACCGGGACAGCGACAAAACTTTATGGCTACACCTTC.

The chain uses TRBV12-3 or TRBV12-4 and TRBJ2-7; D is unresolved. This CDR3 is built from 16 residues. Trimming pared 6 bases from V and 0 bases from J, leaving 18 bases between. DNA of the CDR3: TGTGCCAGCAGCCCGCCTCCGGAAGTTACCTCCTACGAGCAGTACTTC. It encodes CASSPPPEVTSYEQYF.

In its sample, this clonotype was seen a few times. The chain uses TRBV29-1 and TRBJ2-3; no clear D gene. The CDR3 loop spans 11 amino acids. With 3 bases removed from V and 3 bases from J, the gap between germline ends came to 4 bases. Germline V gene sequence: CDR1 SQVTM, CDR2 ANQGSEA. CDR3 sequence: CSVDRTDTQYF. In nucleotides, the CDR3 is TGCAGCGTTGATCGGACAGATACGCAGTATTTT.

A few counts support this clonotype. The rearrangement links TRBV5-1 to TRBJ1-1, with D unresolved. The CDR3 covers 13 residues. The germline V and J ends were trimmed by 4 bases and 4 bases, with 11 bases remaining between them. Germline V gene lookup returns CDR1 SGHRS and CDR2 YFSETQ. The chain's CDR3 is CASSGTRATEAFF. The CDR3 nucleotides read TGCGCCAGCAGCGGAACCCGTGCCACTGAAGCTTTCTTT.

This clonotype was seen a few times. V is TRBV5-1 and J is TRBJ2-2; D is ambiguous. The germline CDR1 and CDR2 sequences are SGHRS and YFSETQ. CDR3 length: 15 amino acids. The V gene lost 0 bases and the J gene lost 4 bases, with 10 bases spanning the gap. The CDR3 is CASSLDARSTGELFF. Written as DNA, the CDR3 is TGCGCCAGCAGCTTGGATGCCAGATCCACCGGGGAGCTGTTTTTT.

This clonotype came up a few times. V and J are TRBV9 and TRBJ2-2; 9 bases map to TRBD2. Germline trimming cut 0 bases from V and 8 bases from J; bases unmatched to any gene: 5. The length of the CDR3 is 15 residues. Germline V CDR1 and CDR2: SGDLS, YYNGEE. The CDR3 DNA is TGTGCCAGCAGCGTAGGCGGGGGGGCCGCGGGGGAGCTGTTTTTT. This codes for CASSVGGGAAGELFF.

This clonotype has just a few counts. V is TRBV28 and J is TRBJ2-2; D is perhaps TRBD1 (5 bases). Germline loops: CDR1 MDHEN, CDR2 SYDVKM. The CDR3 is 17 amino acids. Trimming took off 2 bases at V and 7 bases at J, with 20 bases between the two ends. The CDR3 loop is CASSLKWARGADGELFF. The CDR3 coding sequence is TGTGCCAGCAGTTTAAAATGGGCAAGGGGCGCGGACGGGGAGCTGTTTTTT.

This clonotype showed up just a few times. The rearrangement links TRBV9 to TRBJ2-1; 8 positions match TRBD1. Germline CDR1 reads SGDLS; CDR2 reads YYNGEE. The CDR3 sequence is 16 residues long. The junction had 10 bases not matched to a gene; V was cut back by 4 bases and J by 4 bases. The CDR3: CASSPRDRSSYNEQFF. The CDR3 DNA reads TGTGCCAGCAGCCCCCGGGACAGGTCTTCTTACAATGAGCAGTTCTTC.

This sequence joins TRBV20-1 and TRBJ2-3; tentative D call: TRBD2 (6 bases). Germline V gives CDR1 DFQATT, CDR2 SNEGSKA (reference sequence). The V end lost 4 bases, the J end lost 5 bases, and 13 bases lay between the germline ends. The CDR3 covers 13 residues. The CDR3 DNA is TGCAGTGCTACTCCGGCGGGACTAGATACGCAGTATTTT. Translation: CSATPAGLDTQYF.

The table lists this clonotype with a few counts. The V and J genes are TRBV7-2 and TRBJ1-5; D is possibly TRBD1 (5 bases). The V gene lost 5 bases and the J gene lost 0 bases, with 14 bases spanning the gap. Germline assignment: CDR1 SGHTA and CDR2 FQGNSA. CDR3 size: 16 residues. The CDR3 loop reads CASSPGAVYSNQPQHF. The CDR3, as DNA: TGTGCCAGCAGCCCTGGGGCCGTTTATAGCAATCAGCCCCAGCATTTT. Together with reference TRBV7-2 and TRBJ1-5, the CDR3 gives the full variable domain: GAGVSQSPSNKVTEKGKDVELRCDPISGHTALYWYRQSLGQGLEFLIYFQGNSAPDKSGLPSDRFSAERTGGSVSTLTIQRTQQEDSAVYLCASSPGAVYSNQPQHFGDGTRLSIL.

The chain recombines TRBV9 with TRBJ2-7; TRBD2 matches at 15 bases. Germline-derived CDR1 and CDR2 are SGDLS and YYNGEE. The CDR3 length is 17 residues. V lost 2 bases and J lost 1; bases outside the gene matches: 4. CDR3 region: CASSVGLAGGSSYEQYF. CDR3 in DNA: TGTGCCAGCAGCGTCGGACTAGCGGGAGGGTCGTCCTACGAGCAGTACTTC.

This clonotype was detected many times. This chain connects TRBV20-1 to TRBJ1-5; 7 bases agree with TRBD1. Trimming cost V 6 bases and J 7 bases; bases outside gene matches: 18. CDR1 and CDR2 from the germline V gene are DFQATT and SNEGSKA (reference sequence). The CDR3 contains 16 residues. CDR3 loop: CSARTTRQGREQPQHF. Written as DNA, the CDR3 is TGCAGTGCCCGAACCACAAGACAGGGTCGTGAACAGCCCCAGCATTTT.

This clonotype was detected only a few times. The chain combines TRBV28 with TRBJ2-5; D gene ambiguous. This CDR3 is 15 amino acids long. V was cut by 5 bases and J by 1 base, with 14 bases left in between. Germline lookup yields CDR1 MDHEN and CDR2 SYDVKM. This CDR3 reads CASSQMGGTQETQYF. DNA of the CDR3: TGTGCCAGCAGTCAGATGGGCGGTACCCAAGAGACCCAGTACTTC.